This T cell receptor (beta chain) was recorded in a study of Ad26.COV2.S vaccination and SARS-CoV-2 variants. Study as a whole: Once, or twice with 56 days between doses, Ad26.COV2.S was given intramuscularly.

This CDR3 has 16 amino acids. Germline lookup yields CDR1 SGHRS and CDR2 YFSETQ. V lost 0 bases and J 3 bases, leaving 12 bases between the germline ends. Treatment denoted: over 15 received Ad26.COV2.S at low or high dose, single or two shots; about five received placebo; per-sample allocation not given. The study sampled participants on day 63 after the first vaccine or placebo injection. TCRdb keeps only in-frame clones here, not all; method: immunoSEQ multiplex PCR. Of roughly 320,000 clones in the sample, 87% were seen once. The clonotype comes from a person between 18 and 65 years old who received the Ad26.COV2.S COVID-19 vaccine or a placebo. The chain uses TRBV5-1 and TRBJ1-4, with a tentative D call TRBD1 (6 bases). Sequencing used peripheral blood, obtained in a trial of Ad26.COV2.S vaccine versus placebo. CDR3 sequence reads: CASSLGQGNSNEKLFF. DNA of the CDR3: TGCGCCAGCAGCTTGGGGCAGGGGAACTCTAATGAAAAACTGTTTTTT.